One and the same sample provided the 8 T cell receptor beta chains below, sequenced in a study of T cell responses to AZD1222 COVID-19 vaccine. Produced via immunoSEQ multiplex PCR; TCRdb's table is partial and in-frame only. The table lists roughly 100,000 clones, about 86% of them singletons. The sequences come from peripheral blood, collected on day 0 of AZD1222 vaccination. These receptors all stem from an adult in good health.

This chain connects TRBV9 to TRBJ2-7; 7 bases are a match to TRBD2. CDR3 length: 13 amino acids. In germline, CDR1 is SGDLS, CDR2 YYNGEE. V shed 0 bases and J 5 bases; nucleotides not matched to a gene: 2. CDR3 sequence: CASSVAGGHEQYF. Written as DNA, the CDR3 is TGTGCCAGCAGCGTAGCGGGAGGCCACGAGCAGTACTTC.

This chain connects TRBV9 to TRBJ2-1; the match to TRBD2 covers 7 bases. Germline values: CDR1 SGDLS, CDR2 YYNGEE. V gave up 7 bases and J gave up 9 bases; unmatched junction bases: 10. The CDR3 covers 13 residues. CDR3 in amino acids: CASGEGPRLEQFF. The CDR3 DNA is TGTGCCAGCGGGGAGGGACCTCGTCTTGAGCAGTTCTTC. The full variable domain, its missing parts supplied by reference TRBV9 and TRBJ2-1, is DSGVTQTPKHLITATGQRVTLRCSPRSGDLSVYWYQQSLDQGLQFLIQYYNGEERAKGNILERFSAQQFPDLHSELNLSSLELGDSALYFCASGEGPRLEQFFGPGTRLTVL.

This clone was seen only once. The V gene is TRBV6-2 or TRBV6-3, the J gene TRBJ1-5; D might be TRBD1 (5 bases). With 5 bases removed from V and 4 bases from J, the gap between germline ends came to 12 bases. CDR1 is MNHEY and CDR2 is SVGEGT in the germline V gene. CDR3 size: 14 residues. The chain's CDR3 is CASSTGDPNQPQHF. CDR3 DNA: TGTGCCAGCAGTACAGGAGACCCAAATCAGCCCCAGCATTTT.

This chain connects TRBV6-5 to TRBJ2-1, with unresolved D. This CDR3 contains 12 residues. Germline values: CDR1 MNHEY, CDR2 SVGAGI. The germline V and J ends were trimmed by 2 bases and 2 bases, with 1 base remaining between them. CDR3 in amino acids: CASSYAYNEQFF. The CDR3 DNA sequence: TGTGCCAGCAGTTACGCCTACAATGAGCAGTTCTTC.

V is TRBV18 and J is TRBJ2-5; no firm D call. Germline values: CDR1 KGHSH, CDR2 LQKENI. The CDR3 covers 12 residues. With 6 bases removed from V and 5 bases from J, the gap between germline ends came to 10 bases. CDR3 sequence reads: CASSSDRETQYF. The CDR3 DNA reads TGTGCCAGCTCCTCCGACCGCGAGACCCAGTACTTC.

This clone has just a few counts. V gene TRBV11-2 combines with J gene TRBJ2-6; D is unresolved. Germline CDR1 SGHAT, CDR2 FQNNGV. The CDR3 is 14 residues long. Trimming removed 5 bases from V and 4 bases from J, with 9 bases in between. The CDR3: CASSPIRGANVLTF. CDR3 coding DNA: TGTGCCAGCAGCCCCATCCGGGGGGCCAACGTCCTGACTTTC. The full variable domain, rest sourced from reference TRBV11-2 and TRBJ2-6, is EAGVAQSPRYKIIEKRQSVAFWCNPISGHATLYWYQQILGQGPKLLIQFQNNGVVDDSQLPKDRFSAERLKGVDSTLKIQPAKLEDSAVYLCASSPIRGANVLTFGAGSRLTVL.

V and J are TRBV9 and TRBJ2-3; D gene unclear. Deletions cut 4 bases from V and 1 base from J, with 4 bases between. Per the germline V gene, CDR1 is SGDLS and CDR2 is YYNGEE. The CDR3 is made up of 12 amino acids. Here the CDR3 reads CASSPRTDTQYF. In DNA, the CDR3 is TGTGCCAGCAGCCCCCGCACAGATACGCAGTATTTT.

The rearrangement joins TRBV5-5 to TRBJ2-1, with 10 bases lining up with TRBD2. Germline CDR1 is SGHKS and CDR2 is YYEKEE (reference sequence). V was pared by 1 base and J by 4 bases, with 2 bases of the junction left unmatched. The CDR3 loop spans 15 amino acids. The CDR3 reads CASSLKLAGYNEQFF. In DNA form, the CDR3 reads TGTGCCAGCAGCTTGAAACTAGCGGGGTACAATGAGCAGTTCTTC.